This TCR beta chain was recorded in a study of long-term antiretroviral therapy in people with HIV. They ran version v3.0 of the immunoSEQ assay at survey level. Produced via immunoSEQ multiplex PCR; TCRdb's table is partial and in-frame only. This sample has over 25,000 clones, with about four fifths found just once. This CDR3 has 15 residues. The ends lost 7 bases at V and 1 base at J; junction bases unmatched: 8. Germline V gives CDR1 SQVTM, CDR2 ANQGSEA. The starting material was unsorted PBMCs, obtained 3 years after starting antiretroviral therapy. The chain has TRBV29-1 and TRBJ2-1; 9 nucleotides line up with TRBD2. This sequence was found in a man between 35 and 55 years old with HIV. The CDR3 region is CSGEGREGSYNEQFF. The CDR3 DNA reads as TGCAGCGGTGAGGGGCGGGAGGGGTCCTACAATGAGCAGTTCTTC.